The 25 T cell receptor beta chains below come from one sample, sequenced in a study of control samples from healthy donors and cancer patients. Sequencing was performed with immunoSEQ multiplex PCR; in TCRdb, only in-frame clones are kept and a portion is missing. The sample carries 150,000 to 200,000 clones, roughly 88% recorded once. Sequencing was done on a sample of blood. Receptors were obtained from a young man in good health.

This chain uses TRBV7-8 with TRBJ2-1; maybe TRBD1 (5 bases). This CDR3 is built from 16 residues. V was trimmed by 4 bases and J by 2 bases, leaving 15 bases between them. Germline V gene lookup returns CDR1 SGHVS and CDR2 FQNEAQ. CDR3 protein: CASSSFSGITYNEQFF. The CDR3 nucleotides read TGTGCCAGCAGCTCCTTTTCAGGGATTACCTACAATGAGCAGTTCTTC.

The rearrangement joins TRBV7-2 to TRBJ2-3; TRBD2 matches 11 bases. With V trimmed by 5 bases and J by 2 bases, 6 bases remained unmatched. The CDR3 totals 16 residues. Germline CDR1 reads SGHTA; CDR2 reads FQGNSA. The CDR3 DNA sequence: TGTGCCAGCAGCGCAACTAGCGGGGGTTACACAGATACGCAGTATTTT. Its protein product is CASSATSGGYTDTQYF.

The CDR3 DNA is TGTGCCAGCAGCCGGGGGGAAGGTACCTACAATGAGCAGTTCTTC. Translation: CASSRGEGTYNEQFF. The rearrangement joins TRBV3-1 (or the pseudogene TRBV3-2) to TRBJ2-1; TRBD2 is a possible D gene (6 bases). V was trimmed by 4 bases and J by 2 bases, leaving 12 bases between them. This CDR3 spans 15 amino acids. The germline V gene encodes CDR1 LGHDT and CDR2 YNNKEL (reference sequence).

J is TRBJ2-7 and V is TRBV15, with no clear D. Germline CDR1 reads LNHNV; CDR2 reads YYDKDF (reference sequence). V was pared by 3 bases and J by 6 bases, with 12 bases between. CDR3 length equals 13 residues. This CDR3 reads CATSRGPPGEQYF. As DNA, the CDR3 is TGTGCCACCAGCAGGGGCCCGCCGGGCGAGCAGTACTTC.

CDR3 in amino acids: CASTLQGGVPGNTIYF. CDR3 sequence (DNA): TGTGCCAGCACTCTACAGGGGGGGGTACCTGGAAACACCATATATTTT. The rearrangement joins TRBV2 to TRBJ1-3, with 8 bases that match TRBD1. Germline CDR1 reads SNHLY; CDR2 reads FYNNEI. This CDR3 has 16 amino acids. The J segment lost 2 bases and the V segment lost 7 bases, leaving 10 bases of the junction unmatched.

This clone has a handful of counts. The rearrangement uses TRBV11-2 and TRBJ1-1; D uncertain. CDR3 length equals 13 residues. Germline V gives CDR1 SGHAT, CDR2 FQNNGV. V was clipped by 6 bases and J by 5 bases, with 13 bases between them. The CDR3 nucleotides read TGTGCCAGCAGTAGGGTTGTTGAGACTGAAGCTTTCTTT. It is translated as CASSRVVETEAFF. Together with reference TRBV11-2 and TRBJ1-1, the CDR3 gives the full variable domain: EAGVAQSPRYKIIEKRQSVAFWCNPISGHATLYWYQQILGQGPKLLIQFQNNGVVDDSQLPKDRFSAERLKGVDSTLKIQPAKLEDSAVYLCASSRVVETEAFFGQGTRLTVV.

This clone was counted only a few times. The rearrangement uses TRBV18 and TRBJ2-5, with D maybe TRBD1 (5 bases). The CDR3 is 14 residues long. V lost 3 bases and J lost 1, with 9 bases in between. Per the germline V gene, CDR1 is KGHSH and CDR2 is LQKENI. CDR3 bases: TGTGCCAGCTCACCGTACAGGAGCCAAGAGACCCAGTACTTC. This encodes CASSPYRSQETQYF.

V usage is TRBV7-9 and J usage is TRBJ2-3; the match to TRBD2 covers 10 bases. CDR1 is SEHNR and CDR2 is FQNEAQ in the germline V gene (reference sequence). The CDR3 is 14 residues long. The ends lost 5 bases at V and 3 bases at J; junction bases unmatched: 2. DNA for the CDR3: TGTGCCAGCAGCCCTAGCGGGGGAACAGATACGCAGTATTTT. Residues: CASSPSGGTDTQYF.

The CDR3 sequence: CASSQDLDSYEQYF. CDR3 bases: TGCGCCAGCAGCCAAGATCTCGACAGCTACGAGCAGTACTTC. The V gene is TRBV4-3, the J gene TRBJ2-7; possibly TRBD1 for D (5 bases). The CDR3 is 14 amino acids. CDR1 LGHNA and CDR2 YSLEER come from the germline V gene. The ends were cut back, 0 bases at V and 3 bases at J, with 9 bases in the middle.

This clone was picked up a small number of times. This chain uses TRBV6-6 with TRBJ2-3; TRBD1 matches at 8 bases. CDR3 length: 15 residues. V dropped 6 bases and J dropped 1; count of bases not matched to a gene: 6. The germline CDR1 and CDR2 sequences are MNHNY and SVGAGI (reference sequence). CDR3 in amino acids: CASSLGQVGTDTQYF. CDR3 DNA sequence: TGTGCCAGCAGCCTGGGACAGGTCGGCACAGATACGCAGTATTTT.

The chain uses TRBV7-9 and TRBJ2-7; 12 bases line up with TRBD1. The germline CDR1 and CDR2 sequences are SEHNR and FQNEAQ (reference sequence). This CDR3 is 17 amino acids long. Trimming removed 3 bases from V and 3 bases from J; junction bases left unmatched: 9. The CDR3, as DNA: TGTGCCAGCAGCTTTTCCCTCGGGACAGGGGGCCTCTACGAGCAGTACTTC. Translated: CASSFSLGTGGLYEQYF.

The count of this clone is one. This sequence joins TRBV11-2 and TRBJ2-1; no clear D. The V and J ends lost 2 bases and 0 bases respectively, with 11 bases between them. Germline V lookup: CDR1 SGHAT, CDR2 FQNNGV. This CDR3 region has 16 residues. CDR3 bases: TGTGCCAGCAGCTTATTCTCTAGACTCTCCTACAATGAGCAGTTCTTC. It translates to CASSLFSRLSYNEQFF. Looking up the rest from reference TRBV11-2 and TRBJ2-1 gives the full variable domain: EAGVAQSPRYKIIEKRQSVAFWCNPISGHATLYWYQQILGQGPKLLIQFQNNGVVDDSQLPKDRFSAERLKGVDSTLKIQPAKLEDSAVYLCASSLFSRLSYNEQFFGPGTRLTVL.

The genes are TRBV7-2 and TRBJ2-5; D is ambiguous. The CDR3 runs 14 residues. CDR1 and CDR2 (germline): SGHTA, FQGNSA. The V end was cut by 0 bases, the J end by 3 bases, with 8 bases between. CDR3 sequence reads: CASSLAGREETQYF. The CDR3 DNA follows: TGTGCCAGCAGCTTAGCGGGAAGGGAAGAGACCCAGTACTTC.

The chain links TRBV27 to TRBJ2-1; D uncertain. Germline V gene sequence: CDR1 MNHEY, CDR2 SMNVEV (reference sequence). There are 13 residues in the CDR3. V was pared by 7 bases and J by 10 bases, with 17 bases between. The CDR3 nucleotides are TGTGCCAGCACATCCCTGGGTACCAGCGAGCAGTTCTTC. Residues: CASTSLGTSEQFF.

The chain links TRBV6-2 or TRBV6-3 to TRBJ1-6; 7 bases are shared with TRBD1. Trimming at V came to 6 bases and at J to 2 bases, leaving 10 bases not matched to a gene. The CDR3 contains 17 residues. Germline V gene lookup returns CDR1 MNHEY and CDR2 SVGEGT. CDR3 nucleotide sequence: TGTGCCAGCAGCCCTCAAGGGGGCAATACCTATAATTCACCCCTCCACTTT. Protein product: CASSPQGGNTYNSPLHF.

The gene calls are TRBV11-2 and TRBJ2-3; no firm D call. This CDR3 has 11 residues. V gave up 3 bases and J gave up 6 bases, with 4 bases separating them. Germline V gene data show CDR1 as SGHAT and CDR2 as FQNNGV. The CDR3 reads CASSLEDTQYF. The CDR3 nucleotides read TGTGCCAGCAGCTTGGAGGATACGCAGTATTTT.

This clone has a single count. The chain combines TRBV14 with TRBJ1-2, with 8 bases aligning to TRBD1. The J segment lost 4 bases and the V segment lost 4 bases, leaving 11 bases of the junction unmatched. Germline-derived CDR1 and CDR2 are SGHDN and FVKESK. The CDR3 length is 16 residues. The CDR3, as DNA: TGTGCCAGCAGCCCGTCCTTTGGGGGGACAGGCTATGGCTACACCTTC. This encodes CASSPSFGGTGYGYTF.

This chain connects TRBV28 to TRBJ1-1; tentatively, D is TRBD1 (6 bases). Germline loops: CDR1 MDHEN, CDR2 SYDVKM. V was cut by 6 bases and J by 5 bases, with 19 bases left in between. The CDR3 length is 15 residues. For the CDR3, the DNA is TGTGCCAGCAGCCAGCCACAGGGTGGAAGGACTGAAGCTTTCTTT. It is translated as CASSQPQGGRTEAFF.

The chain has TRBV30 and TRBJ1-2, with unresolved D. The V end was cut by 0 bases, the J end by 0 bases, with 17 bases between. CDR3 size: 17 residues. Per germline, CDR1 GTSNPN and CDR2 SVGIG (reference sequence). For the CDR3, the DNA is TGTGCCTGGAGTGTACGAGAAGCGGCCCCCACTAACTATGGCTACACCTTC. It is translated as CAWSVREAAPTNYGYTF.

This CDR3 reads CASSDWTGGGGGELFF. The CDR3 DNA follows: TGCGCCAGCAGTGATTGGACAGGAGGGGGTGGCGGGGAGCTGTTTTTT. The chain has TRBV10-2 and TRBJ2-2, with D tentatively TRBD1 (7 bases). The CDR3 is made up of 16 amino acids. CDR1 and CDR2 from the germline V gene are WSHSY and SAAADI. The V end lost 3 bases, the J end lost 7 bases, and 18 bases lay between the germline ends.

The CDR3 region has the DNA TGTGCCAGCAGCCCCCGCGGGGCGAGCGGGGGAGGCAATGAGCAGTTCTTC. This sequence encodes CASSPRGASGGGNEQFF. The genes are TRBV13 and TRBJ2-1, with 8 bases matching TRBD2. Germline CDR1 PRHDT, CDR2 FYEKMQ (reference sequence). The J segment lost 6 bases and the V segment lost 5 bases, leaving 15 bases of the junction unmatched. The CDR3 is 17 residues long.

CDR3 in amino acids: CASSQWPTSNTEAFF. Written as DNA, the CDR3 is TGTGCCAGCAGCCAATGGCCTACGTCCAACACTGAAGCTTTCTTT. The V and J genes are TRBV4-2 and TRBJ1-1; D unresolved. Germline CDR1 LGHNA, CDR2 YNFKEQ. The CDR3 runs to 15 residues. V lost 2 bases and J lost 2, with 12 bases in between.

This CDR3 is CAWSSALQETQYF. The CDR3 DNA reads TGTGCCTGGAGCAGTGCACTTCAAGAGACCCAGTACTTC. This rearrangement joins TRBV30 to TRBJ2-5; D gene unclear. CDR1 is GTSNPN, CDR2 SVGIG, per germline (reference sequence). Trimming pared 3 bases from V and 2 bases from J, leaving 10 bases between. This CDR3 is 13 amino acids long.

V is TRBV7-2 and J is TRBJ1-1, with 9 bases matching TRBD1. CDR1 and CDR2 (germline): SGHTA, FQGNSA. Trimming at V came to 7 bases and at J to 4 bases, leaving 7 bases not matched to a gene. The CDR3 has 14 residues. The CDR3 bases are TGTGCCAGCATCCAGACGACAGGGGGCACTGAAGCTTTCTTT. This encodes CASIQTTGGTEAFF.

The CDR3 here is CATSRAGEDVFSYEQYF. In DNA form, the CDR3 reads TGTGCCACCAGCAGAGCGGGAGAGGACGTCTTCTCCTACGAGCAGTACTTC. The chain has TRBV15 and TRBJ2-7; possibly TRBD2 for D (6 bases). The V gene's germline CDR1 is LNHNV and CDR2 YYDKDF (reference sequence). The CDR3 has 17 residues. V was clipped by 1 base and J by 0 bases, with 16 bases between them.